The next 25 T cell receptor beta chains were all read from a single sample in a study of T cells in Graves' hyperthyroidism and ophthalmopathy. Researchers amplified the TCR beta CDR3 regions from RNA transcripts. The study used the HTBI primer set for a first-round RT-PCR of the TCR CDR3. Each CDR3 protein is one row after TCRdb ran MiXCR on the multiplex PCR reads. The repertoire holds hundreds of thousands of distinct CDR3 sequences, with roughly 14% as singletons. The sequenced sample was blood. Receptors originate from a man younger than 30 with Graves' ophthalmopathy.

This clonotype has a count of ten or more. The CDR3: CASSERDPWIASGSYEQYF. DNA of the CDR3: TGTGCCAGCAGTGAAAGGGACCCTTGGATAGCTAGCGGGAGCTACGAGCAGTACTTC. The rearrangement uses TRBV6-1 and TRBJ2-7; 10 bases align to TRBD2. Per germline, CDR1 MNHNS and CDR2 SASEGT. The CDR3 runs 19 residues. The V segment lost 2 bases and the J segment 3 bases; nucleotides outside the gene matches: 16.

The DNA for the CDR3 is TGTGCCACTGAGGGACTAGCAGTCGAGCAGTACTTC. Protein: CATEGLAVEQYF. The rearrangement links TRBV10-3 to TRBJ2-7; 9 nucleotides match TRBD2. The CDR3 totals 12 residues. With V trimmed by 10 bases and J by 6 bases, 7 bases remained unmatched. Germline CDR1 reads ENHRY; CDR2 reads SYGVKD.

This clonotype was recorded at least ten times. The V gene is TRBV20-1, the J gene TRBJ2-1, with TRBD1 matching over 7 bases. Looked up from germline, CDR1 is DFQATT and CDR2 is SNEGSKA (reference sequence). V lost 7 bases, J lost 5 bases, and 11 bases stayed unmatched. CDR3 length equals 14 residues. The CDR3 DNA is TGCAGTGTCCACCCACCGACAGGGAACAATGAGCAGTTCTTC. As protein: CSVHPPTGNNEQFF.

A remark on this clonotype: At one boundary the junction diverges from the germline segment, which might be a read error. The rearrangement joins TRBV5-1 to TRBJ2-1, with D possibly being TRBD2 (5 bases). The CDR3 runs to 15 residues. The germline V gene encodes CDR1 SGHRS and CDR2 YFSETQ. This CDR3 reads CTSSLVETIYNEQFF. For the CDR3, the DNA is TGCACCAGCAGCTTGGTAGAGACTATATACAATGAGCAGTTCTTC.

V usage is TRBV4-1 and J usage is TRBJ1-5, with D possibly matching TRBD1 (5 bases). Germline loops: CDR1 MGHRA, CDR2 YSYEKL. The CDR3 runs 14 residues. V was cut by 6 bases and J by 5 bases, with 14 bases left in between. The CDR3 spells CASSRTLLDQPQHF. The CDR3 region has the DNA TGCGCCAGCAGTCGGACACTTCTAGATCAGCCCCAGCATTTT.

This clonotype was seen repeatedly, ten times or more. DNA of the CDR3: TGTGCCAGCAGCTCGACTAGAAGTCTCTACAATGAGCAGTTCTTC. This sequence encodes CASSSTRSLYNEQFF. The chain joins TRBV7-9 to TRBJ2-1; D is possibly TRBD2 (6 bases). The ends were cut back, 4 bases at V and 3 bases at J, with 13 bases in the middle. In germline, CDR1 is SEHNR, CDR2 FQNEAQ (reference sequence). The CDR3 covers 15 residues.

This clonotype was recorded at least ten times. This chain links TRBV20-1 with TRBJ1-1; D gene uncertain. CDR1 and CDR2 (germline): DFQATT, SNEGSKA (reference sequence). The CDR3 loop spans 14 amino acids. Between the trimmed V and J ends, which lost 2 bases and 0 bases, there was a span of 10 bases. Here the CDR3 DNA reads TGCAGTGCTAGAACAATTAACTTGAACACTGAAGCTTTCTTT. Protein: CSARTINLNTEAFF.

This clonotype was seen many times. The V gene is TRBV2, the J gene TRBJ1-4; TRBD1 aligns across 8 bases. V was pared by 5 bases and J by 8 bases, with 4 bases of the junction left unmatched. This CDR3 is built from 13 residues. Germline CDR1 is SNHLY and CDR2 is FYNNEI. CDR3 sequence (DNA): TGTGCCAGCAGTACGACAGGGGAAGAAAAACTGTTTTTT. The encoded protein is CASSTTGEEKLFF.

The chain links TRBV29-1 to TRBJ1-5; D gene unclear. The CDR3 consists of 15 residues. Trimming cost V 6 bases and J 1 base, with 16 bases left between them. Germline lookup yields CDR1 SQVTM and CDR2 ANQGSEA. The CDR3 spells CSVNRGTGSNQPQHF. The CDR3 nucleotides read TGCAGCGTCAACCGAGGCACGGGGAGCAATCAGCCCCAGCATTTT.

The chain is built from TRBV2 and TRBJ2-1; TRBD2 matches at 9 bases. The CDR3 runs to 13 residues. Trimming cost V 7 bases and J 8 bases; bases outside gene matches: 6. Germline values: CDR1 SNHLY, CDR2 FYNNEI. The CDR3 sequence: CASILAGYDEQFF. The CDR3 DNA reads TGTGCCAGCATTCTAGCGGGATACGATGAGCAGTTCTTC.

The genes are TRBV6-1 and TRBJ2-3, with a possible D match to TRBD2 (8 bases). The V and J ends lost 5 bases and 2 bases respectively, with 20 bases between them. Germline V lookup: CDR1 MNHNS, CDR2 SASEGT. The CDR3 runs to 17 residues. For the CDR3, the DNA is TGTGCCAGCAGTCCTTACCGGGAGGGGGCGACCACAGATACGCAGTATTTT. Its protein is CASSPYREGATTDTQYF.

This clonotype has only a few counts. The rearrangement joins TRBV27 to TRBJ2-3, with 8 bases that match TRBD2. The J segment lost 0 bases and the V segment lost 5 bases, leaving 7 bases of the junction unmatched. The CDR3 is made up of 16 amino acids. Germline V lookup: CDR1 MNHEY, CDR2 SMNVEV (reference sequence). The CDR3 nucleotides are TGTGCCAGCAGTACCCGGGGGGGGCGTAGCACAGATACGCAGTATTTT. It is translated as CASSTRGGRSTDTQYF.

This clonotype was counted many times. The CDR3 nucleotides are TGTGCCAGCATCACAGGGGGCCAAGAGACCCAGTACTTC. Translating gives CASITGGQETQYF. The chain links TRBV3-1 to TRBJ2-5, with 8 bases matching TRBD1. V lost 7 bases to trimming and J lost 1 base; unmatched junction nucleotides: 2. The CDR3 contains 13 residues. The germline gives CDR1 LGHDT, CDR2 YNNKEL (reference sequence).

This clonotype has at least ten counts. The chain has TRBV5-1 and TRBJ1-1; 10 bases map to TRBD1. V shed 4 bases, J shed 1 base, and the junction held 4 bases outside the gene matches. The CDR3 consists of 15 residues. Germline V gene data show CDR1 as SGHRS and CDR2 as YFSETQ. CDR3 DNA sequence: TGCGCCAGCAGCCCGCGGACAGGGGGGAACACTGAAGCTTTCTTT. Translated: CASSPRTGGNTEAFF. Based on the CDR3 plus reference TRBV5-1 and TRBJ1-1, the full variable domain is KAGVTQTPRYLIKTRGQQVTLSCSPISGHRSVSWYQQTPGQGLQFLFEYFSETQRNKGNFPGRFSGRQFSNSRSEMNVSTLELGDSALYLCASSPRTGGNTEAFFGQGTRLTVV.

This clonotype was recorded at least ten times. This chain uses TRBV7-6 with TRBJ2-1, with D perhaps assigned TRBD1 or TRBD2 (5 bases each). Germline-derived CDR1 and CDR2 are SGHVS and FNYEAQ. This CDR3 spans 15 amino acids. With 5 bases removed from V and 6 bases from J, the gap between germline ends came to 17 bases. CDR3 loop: CASSPGARGANEQFF. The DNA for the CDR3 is TGTGCCAGCAGCCCCGGGGCGAGGGGTGCCAATGAGCAGTTCTTC.

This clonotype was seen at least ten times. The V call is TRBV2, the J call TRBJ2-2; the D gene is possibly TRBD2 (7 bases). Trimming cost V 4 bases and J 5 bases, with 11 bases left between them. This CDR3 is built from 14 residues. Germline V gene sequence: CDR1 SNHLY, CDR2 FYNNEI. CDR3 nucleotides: TGTGCCAGCAGTGGCGGGGGCCGGACCGGGGAGCTGTTTTTT. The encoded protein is CASSGGGRTGELFF.

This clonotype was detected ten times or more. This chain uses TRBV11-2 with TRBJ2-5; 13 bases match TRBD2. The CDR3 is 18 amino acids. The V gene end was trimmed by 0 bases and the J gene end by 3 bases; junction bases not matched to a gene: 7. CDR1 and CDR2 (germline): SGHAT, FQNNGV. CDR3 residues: CASSLDVKGLAGEETQYF. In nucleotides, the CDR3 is TGTGCCAGCAGCTTAGATGTTAAAGGACTAGCGGGAGAAGAGACCCAGTACTTC.

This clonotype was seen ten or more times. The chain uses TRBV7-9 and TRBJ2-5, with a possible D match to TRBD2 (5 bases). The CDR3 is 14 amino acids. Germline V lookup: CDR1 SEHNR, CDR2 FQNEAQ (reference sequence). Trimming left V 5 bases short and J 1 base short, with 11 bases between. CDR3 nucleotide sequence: TGTGCCAGCAGCGTACCGGGAATCCAAGAGACCCAGTACTTC. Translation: CASSVPGIQETQYF.

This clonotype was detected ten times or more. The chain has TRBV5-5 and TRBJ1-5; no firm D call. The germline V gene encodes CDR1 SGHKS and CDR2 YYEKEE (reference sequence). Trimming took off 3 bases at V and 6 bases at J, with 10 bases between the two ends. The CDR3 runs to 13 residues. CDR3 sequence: CASSSRTSQPQHF. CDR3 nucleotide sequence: TGTGCCAGCAGCTCGCGGACGTCTCAGCCCCAGCATTTT.

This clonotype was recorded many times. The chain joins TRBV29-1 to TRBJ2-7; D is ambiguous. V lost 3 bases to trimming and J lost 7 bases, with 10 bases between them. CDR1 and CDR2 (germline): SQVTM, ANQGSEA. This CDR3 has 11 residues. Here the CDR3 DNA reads TGCAGCGTTGAGACATCCCGGGAGCAGTACTTC. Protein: CSVETSREQYF.

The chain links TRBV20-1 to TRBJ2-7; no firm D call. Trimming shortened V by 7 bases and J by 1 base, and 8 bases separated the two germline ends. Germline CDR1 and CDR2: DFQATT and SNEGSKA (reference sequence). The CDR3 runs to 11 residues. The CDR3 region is CSGRHSYEQYF. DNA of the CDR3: TGCAGTGGTCGGCATTCCTACGAGCAGTACTTC.

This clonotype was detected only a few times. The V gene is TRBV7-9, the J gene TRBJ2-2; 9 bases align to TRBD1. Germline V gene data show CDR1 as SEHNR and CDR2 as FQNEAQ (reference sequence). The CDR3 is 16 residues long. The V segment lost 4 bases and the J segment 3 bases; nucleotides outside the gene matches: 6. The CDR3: CASSWGQGTDTGELFF. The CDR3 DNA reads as TGTGCCAGCAGCTGGGGACAGGGAACGGACACCGGGGAGCTGTTTTTT.

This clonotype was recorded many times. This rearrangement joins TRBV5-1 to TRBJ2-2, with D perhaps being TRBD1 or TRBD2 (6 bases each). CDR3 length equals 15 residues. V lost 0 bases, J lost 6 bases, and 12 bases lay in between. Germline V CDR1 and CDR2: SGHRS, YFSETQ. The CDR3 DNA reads TGCGCCAGCAGCTTGGAGGCAGGGGAGGCCGGGGAGCTGTTTTTT. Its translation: CASSLEAGEAGELFF.

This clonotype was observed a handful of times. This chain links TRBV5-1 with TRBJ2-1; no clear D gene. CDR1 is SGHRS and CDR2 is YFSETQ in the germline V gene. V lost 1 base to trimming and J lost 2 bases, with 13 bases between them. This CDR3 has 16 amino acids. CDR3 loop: CASSLPQAGPYNEQFF. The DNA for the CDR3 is TGCGCCAGCAGCTTGCCCCAGGCAGGCCCCTACAATGAGCAGTTCTTC. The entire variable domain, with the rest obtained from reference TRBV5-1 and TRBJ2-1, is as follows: KAGVTQTPRYLIKTRGQQVTLSCSPISGHRSVSWYQQTPGQGLQFLFEYFSETQRNKGNFPGRFSGRQFSNSRSEMNVSTLELGDSALYLCASSLPQAGPYNEQFFGPGTRLTVL.

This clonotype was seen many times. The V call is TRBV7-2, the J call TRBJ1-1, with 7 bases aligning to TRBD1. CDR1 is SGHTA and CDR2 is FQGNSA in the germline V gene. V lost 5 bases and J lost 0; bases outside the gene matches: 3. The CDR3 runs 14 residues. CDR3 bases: TGTGCCAGCAGCAAGACAGGGATGAACACTGAAGCTTTCTTT. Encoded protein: CASSKTGMNTEAFF.